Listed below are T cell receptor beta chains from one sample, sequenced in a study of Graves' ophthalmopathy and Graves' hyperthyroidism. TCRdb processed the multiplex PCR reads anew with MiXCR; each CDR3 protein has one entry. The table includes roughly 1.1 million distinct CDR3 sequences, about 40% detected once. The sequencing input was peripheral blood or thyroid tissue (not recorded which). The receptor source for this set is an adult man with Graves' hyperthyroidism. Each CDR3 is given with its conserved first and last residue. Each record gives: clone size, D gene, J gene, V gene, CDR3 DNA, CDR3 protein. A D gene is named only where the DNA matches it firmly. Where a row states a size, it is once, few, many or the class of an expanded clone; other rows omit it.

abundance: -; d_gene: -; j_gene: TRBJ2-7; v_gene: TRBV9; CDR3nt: TGTGCCAGCAGTTCGAAAAGGGCGGGGACCTCCTACGAGCAGTACTTC; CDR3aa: CASSSKRAGTSYEQYF
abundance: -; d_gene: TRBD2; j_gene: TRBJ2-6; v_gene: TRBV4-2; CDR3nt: TGTGCCAGCAGCGAACTAGCGGGGAACTCTGGGGCCAACGTCCTGACTTTC; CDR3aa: CASSELAGNSGANVLTF
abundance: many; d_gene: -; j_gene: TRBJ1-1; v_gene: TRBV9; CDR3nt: TGTGCCAGCAGCGTTGGCCTCGCGGACACTGAAGCTTTCTTT; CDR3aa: CASSVGLADTEAFF
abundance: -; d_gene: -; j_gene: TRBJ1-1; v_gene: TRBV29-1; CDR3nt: TGCAGCGCGAGGAGCCGGAGAGAAGCTTTCTTT; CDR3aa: CSARSRREAFF
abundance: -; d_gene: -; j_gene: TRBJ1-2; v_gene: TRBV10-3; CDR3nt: TGTGCCAGCAGGCAACCTCCCTACGTACAGGGAAATGGCTACACCTTC; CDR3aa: CASRQPPYVQGNGYTF
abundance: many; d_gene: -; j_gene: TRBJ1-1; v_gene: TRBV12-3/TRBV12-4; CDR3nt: TGTGCCATCCGACGGGGGAACACTGAAGCTTTCTTT; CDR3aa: CAIRRGNTEAFF
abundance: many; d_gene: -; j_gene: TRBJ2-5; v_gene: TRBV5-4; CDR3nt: TGTGCCAGCAGGCAGGGATTTGGGGAGACCCAGTACTTC; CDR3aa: CASRQGFGETQYF
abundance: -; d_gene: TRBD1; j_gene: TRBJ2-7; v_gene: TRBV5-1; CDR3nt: TGCGCCAGCAGCTTAGCCGCGCCGCGACAGGGGGCCTACGAGCAGTACTTC; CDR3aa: CASSLAAPRQGAYEQYF
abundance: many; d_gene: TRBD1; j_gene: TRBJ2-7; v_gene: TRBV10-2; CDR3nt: TGCGCCAGCGGGAATACAACAGGGGGCGAGTACGAGCAGTACTTC; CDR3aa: CASGNTTGGEYEQYF
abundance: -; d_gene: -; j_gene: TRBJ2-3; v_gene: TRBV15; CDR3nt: TGTGCCAGCAGCCGGGAAGGGACACTGGGCACAGATACGCAGTATTTT; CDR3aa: CASSREGTLGTDTQYF
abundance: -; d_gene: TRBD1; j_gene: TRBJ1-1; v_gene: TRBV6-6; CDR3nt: TGTGCCAGCAGCCGAATACAGGGGAGCACTGAAGCTTTCTTT; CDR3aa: CASSRIQGSTEAFF
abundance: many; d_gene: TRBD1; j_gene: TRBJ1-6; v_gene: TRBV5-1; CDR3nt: TGCGCCAGCAGCCCCGACAGGGGATCAAATTCACCCCTCCACTTT; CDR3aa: CASSPDRGSNSPLHF
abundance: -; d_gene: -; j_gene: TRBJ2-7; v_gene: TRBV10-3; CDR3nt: TGTGCCATCATAAACGGGTCCTACGAGCAGTACTTC; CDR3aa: CAIINGSYEQYF
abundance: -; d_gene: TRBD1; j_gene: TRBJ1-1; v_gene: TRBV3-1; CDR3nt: TGTGCCAGCGGGGGGCCAGGGGGCCTGAACACTGAAGCTTTCTTT; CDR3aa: CASGGPGGLNTEAFF
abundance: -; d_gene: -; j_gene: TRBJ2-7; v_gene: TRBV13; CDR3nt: TGTGCCAGCAGCTTATGGGGTTTC; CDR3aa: CASSLWGF
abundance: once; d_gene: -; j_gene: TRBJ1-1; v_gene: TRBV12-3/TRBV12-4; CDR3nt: TGTGCCAGCGGCGCGGGGACTGAAGCTTTCTTT; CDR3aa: CASGAGTEAFF
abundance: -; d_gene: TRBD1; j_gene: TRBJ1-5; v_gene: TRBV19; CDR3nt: TGTGCCAGCGCGTGGACAGGGTTTGGGGATCAGCCCCAGCATTTT; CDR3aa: CASAWTGFGDQPQHF
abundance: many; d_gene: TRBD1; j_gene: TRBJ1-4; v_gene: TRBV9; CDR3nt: TGTGCCAGCAGCCCGGGACAGGGAGACGGTGAAAAACTGTTTTTT; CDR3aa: CASSPGQGDGEKLFF
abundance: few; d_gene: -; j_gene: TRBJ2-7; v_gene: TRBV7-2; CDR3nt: TGTGCCAGCAGCCGGCCTGGCCGGCAAAGCTCCTACGAGCAGTACTTC; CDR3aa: CASSRPGRQSSYEQYF
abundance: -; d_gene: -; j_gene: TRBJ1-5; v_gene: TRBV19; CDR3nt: TGTGCCAGTAGTATATTGTGGTCCGGTGATCAGCCCCAGCATTTT; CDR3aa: CASSILWSGDQPQHF
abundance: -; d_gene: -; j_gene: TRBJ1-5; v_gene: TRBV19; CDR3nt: TGTGCCAGTAGCACGGAGTCGACAGTTTCTGATCAGCCCCAGCATTTT; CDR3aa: CASSTESTVSDQPQHF
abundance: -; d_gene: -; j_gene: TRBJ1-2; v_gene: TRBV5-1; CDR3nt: TGCGCCAGCAGCTTAACCTTAGGCTATGGCTACACCTTC; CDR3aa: CASSLTLGYGYTF
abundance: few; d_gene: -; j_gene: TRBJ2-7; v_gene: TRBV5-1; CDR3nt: TGCGCCAGCAGCTTGGCAGCAGGGTCTACAACGCGTGAGCAGTACTTC; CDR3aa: CASSLAAGSTTREQYF
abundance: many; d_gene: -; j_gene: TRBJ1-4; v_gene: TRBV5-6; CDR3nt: TGTGCCAGCACCGGACAGTTTAATGAAAAACTGTTTTTT; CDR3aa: CASTGQFNEKLFF
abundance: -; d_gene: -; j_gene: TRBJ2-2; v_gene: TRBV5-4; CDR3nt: TGTGCCAGCAGCCCGCTGCGGGGAGGGGGCGCGGCCGGGGAGCTGTTTTTT; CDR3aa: CASSPLRGGGAAGELFF
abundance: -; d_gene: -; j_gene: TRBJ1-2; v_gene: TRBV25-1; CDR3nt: TGTGCCTGGAGTGCCCTATGCGGCTACACCTTC; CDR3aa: CAWSALCGYTF
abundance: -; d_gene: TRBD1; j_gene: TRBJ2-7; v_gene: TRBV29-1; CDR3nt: TGCAGCGTTGGAGGGGGCTCGACCTACGAGCAGTACTTC; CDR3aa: CSVGGGSTYEQYF
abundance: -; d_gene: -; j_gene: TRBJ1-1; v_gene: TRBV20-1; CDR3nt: TGCAGTGCTCTCACTAGGACTGAAGCTTTCTTT; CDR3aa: CSALTRTEAFF
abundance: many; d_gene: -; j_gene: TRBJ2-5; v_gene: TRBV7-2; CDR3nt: TGTGCCAGCAGCCCCCAAGGCACCCGAGAGACCCAGTACTTC; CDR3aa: CASSPQGTRETQYF
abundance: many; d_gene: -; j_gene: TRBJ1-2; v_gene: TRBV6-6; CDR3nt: TGTGCAGGCAGCTCTAACTATGGCTACACCTTC; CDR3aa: CAGSSNYGYTF
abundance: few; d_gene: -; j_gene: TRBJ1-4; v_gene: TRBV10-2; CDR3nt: TGCGCCAGTCGCCGTCCCAATGAAAAACTGTTTTTT; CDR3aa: CASRRPNEKLFF
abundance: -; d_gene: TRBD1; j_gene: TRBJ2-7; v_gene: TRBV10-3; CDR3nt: TGTGCCAGCAGCCACGGACAGGCCAGGTACGAGCAGTACTTC; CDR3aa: CASSHGQARYEQYF
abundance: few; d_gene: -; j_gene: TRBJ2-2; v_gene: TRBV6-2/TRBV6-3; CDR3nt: TGTGCCAGCAGACCGATTGTAACAGGGTCCTCCGGGGAGCTGTTTTTT; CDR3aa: CASRPIVTGSSGELFF
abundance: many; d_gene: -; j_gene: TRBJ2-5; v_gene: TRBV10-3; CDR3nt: TGTGCCAATGAGGGTATCAGAGAGACCCAGTACTTC; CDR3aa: CANEGIRETQYF
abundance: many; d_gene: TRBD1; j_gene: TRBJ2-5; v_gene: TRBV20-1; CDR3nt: TGCAGTGTTTGGGACAGGGGGAAGACCCAGTACTTC; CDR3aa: CSVWDRGKTQYF
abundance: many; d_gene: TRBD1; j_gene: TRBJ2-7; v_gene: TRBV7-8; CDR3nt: TGTGCCAGCAGCTTAACGCGACAGGGGGGGACCTACGAGCAGTACTTC; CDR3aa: CASSLTRQGGTYEQYF
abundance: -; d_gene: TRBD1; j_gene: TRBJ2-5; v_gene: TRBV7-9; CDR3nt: TGTGCCAGCAGCAGACAGGGGAAACGACTCGGAGAAACCCAGTACTTC; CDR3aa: CASSRQGKRLGETQYF
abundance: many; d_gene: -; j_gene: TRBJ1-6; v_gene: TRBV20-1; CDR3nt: TGCAGTGCTAGAGTAGGTTCACCCCTCCACTTT; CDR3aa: CSARVGSPLHF
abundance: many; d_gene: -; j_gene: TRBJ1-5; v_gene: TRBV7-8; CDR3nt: TGTGCCAGCAGATCCGGACAGTCCAATCAGCCCCAGCATTTT; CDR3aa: CASRSGQSNQPQHF
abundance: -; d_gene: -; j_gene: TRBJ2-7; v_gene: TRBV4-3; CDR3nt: TGCGCCAGCAGCCAAGAGGTTCGGGGTTCGACCTACGAGCAGTACTTC; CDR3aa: CASSQEVRGSTYEQYF
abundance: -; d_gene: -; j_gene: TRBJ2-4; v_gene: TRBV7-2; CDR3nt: TGTGCCAGCAGGTCTTTAGTTGGATTTGCCAAAAACATTCAGTACTTC; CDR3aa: CASRSLVGFAKNIQYF
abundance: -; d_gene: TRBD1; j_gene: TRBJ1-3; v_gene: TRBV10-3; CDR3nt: TGTGCCATCAGGACGGACAGGGGTGATGGAAACACCATATATTTT; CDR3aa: CAIRTDRGDGNTIYF
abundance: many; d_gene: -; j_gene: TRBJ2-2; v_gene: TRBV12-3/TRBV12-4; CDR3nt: TGTGCCAGCAGGCCCGCCCAGAACACCGGGGAGCTGTTTTTT; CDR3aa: CASRPAQNTGELFF
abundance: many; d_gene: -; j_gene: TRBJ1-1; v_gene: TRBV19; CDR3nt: TGTGCCAGTAGTCCAGCAGGGCGAGATGAAGCTTTCTTT; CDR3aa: CASSPAGRDEAFF
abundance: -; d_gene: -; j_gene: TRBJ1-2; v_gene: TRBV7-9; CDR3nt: TGTGCCAGCAGCGTAGGACTGGATAGTGGGGGCTACACCTTC; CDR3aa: CASSVGLDSGGYTF
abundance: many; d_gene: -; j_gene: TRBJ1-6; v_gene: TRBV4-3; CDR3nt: TGCGCCAGCAGCCAAGTAGGGAAGGATTCACCCCTCCACTTT; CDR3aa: CASSQVGKDSPLHF
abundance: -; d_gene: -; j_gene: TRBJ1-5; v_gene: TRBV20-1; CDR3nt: TGCAGTGCCACAGACGGACAGACCCAGCATTTT; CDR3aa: CSATDGQTQHF
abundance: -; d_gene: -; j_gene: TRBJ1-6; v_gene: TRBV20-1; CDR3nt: TGCAGTGCTATGGTCGGAGATTATAATTCACCCCTCCACTTT; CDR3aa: CSAMVGDYNSPLHF
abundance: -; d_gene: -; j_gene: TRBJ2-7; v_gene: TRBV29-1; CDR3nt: TGCAGCGTTGACCGACTAAGAGGGGGGGCGGCCTACGAGCAGTACTTC; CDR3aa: CSVDRLRGGAAYEQYF
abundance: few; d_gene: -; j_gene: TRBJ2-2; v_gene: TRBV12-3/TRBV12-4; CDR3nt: TGTGCCAGCAGCGTCGGCAGGGAGCTGTTTTTT; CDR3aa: CASSVGRELFF
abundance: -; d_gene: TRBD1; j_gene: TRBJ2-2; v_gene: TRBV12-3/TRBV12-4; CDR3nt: TGTGCCAGCAGTTTTGGGACGGGACAGGTGACCGGGGAGCTGTTTTTT; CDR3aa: CASSFGTGQVTGELFF
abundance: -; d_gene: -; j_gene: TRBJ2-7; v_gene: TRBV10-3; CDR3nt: TGTGCCATCAGTGAGCCCGGGACACTCTACGAGCAGTACTTC; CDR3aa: CAISEPGTLYEQYF
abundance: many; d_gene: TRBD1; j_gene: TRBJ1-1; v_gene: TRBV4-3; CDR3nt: TGCGCCAGCAGCCCCCGGGCGGACAGGGAAGCTTTCTTT; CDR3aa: CASSPRADREAFF